This entry lists 6 T cell receptor beta chains sequenced from one sample in a study of blood T cell repertoires in COVID-19. Sequencing used immunoSEQ multiplex PCR; TCRdb keeps in-frame clones, though not all of them. The table records 200,000 to 300,000 clones, 86% of them present only once. The sequenced sample was peripheral blood. These receptors originate from a man aged 25-45 years with active or convalescent COVID-19.

The J gene is TRBJ2-3, the V gene TRBV5-4; TRBD2 agrees at 9 bases. The germline CDR1 and CDR2 sequences are SGHNT and YYREEE (reference sequence). V lost 0 bases, J lost 4 bases, and 3 bases stayed unmatched. The CDR3 covers 15 residues. The CDR3 spells CASSLEAGGADTQYF. The CDR3 DNA is TGTGCCAGCAGCTTGGAGGCGGGGGGGGCAGATACGCAGTATTTT.

V and J are TRBV15 and TRBJ2-7; 7 bases map to TRBD1. Per germline, CDR1 LNHNV and CDR2 YYDKDF (reference sequence). V lost 3 bases, J lost 1 base, and 3 bases stayed unmatched. This CDR3 has 14 residues. The CDR3, as DNA: TGTGCCACCAGCAGGGGACAGCCGTCCTACGAGCAGTACTTC. It specifies CATSRGQPSYEQYF.

V and J are TRBV7-3 and TRBJ2-3; 7 positions agree with TRBD2. Germline values: CDR1 SGHTA, CDR2 FQGTGA. The CDR3 length is 12 residues. J gave up 4 bases and V 8 bases, and 3 bases lay outside the gene matches. DNA of the CDR3: TGTGCCAGCTCAAGCGGGGCAGATACGCAGTATTTT. This sequence encodes CASSSGADTQYF.

The CDR3 bases are TGTGCCAGCTCACGCCCCCCCGGGGGAGGCGAGACCCAGTACTTC. This gives the protein CASSRPPGGGETQYF. The V gene is TRBV18, the J gene TRBJ2-5; a possible D gene is TRBD2 (6 bases). The length of the CDR3 is 15 residues. Per the germline V gene, CDR1 is KGHSH and CDR2 is LQKENI. The V end was cut by 4 bases, the J end by 5 bases, with 17 bases between.

The chain employs TRBV29-1 and TRBJ1-2; a weak D match, TRBD1 (5 bases). The CDR3 covers 14 residues. The germline gives CDR1 SQVTM, CDR2 ANQGSEA. The CDR3 is CRGADRCDLYGYTF. DNA for the CDR3: TGCAGAGGAGCTGACAGATGCGATCTCTATGGCTACACCTTC.

This chain uses TRBV5-4 with TRBJ2-2; a possible D gene is TRBD1 (6 bases). This CDR3 has 16 amino acids. Germline V gives CDR1 SGHNT, CDR2 YYREEE (reference sequence). The ends were cut back, 0 bases at V and 0 bases at J, with 9 bases in the middle. CDR3 sequence (DNA): TGTGCCAGCAGCTTGGGGACAGAGACGAACACCGGGGAGCTGTTTTTT. Translated, it gives CASSLGTETNTGELFF.